Included here is one T cell receptor beta chain sequence, with context. A much larger clone differs from this one at a single base, so this may be a read error. TCRdb analysed the 5' RACE reads with MiXCR anew, one entry per CDR3 protein. The profile shows 150,000 to 200,000 distinct CDR3 sequences, approximately 20% of them singletons. The data were obtained in a study of CD8 T cells in ankylosing spondylitis. The CDR3 spans 16 residues. Trimming at V came to 5 bases and at J to 1 base, leaving 7 bases not matched to a gene. Germline CDR1 reads SGHAT; CDR2 reads FQNNGV. Input material: blood, either unsorted or a sorted T cell fraction (not recorded which). The chain carries TRBV11-2 and TRBJ1-1, with TRBD1 identical over 10 bases. This sequence originates from a male donor with ankylosing spondylitis or in good health (not recorded which). CDR3 sequence reads: CASSPTRTGGNTEAFF. The CDR3 DNA follows: TGTGCCAGCAGCCCGACCCGGACAGGGGGGAACACTGAAGCTTTCTTT.